This T cell receptor beta chain was identified during a study of response to subunit inactivated influenza vaccine. TCRdb ran MiXCR on the RT-PCR reads and lists one entry per CDR3 protein. The sample has 150,000 or so distinct CDR3 sequences, about 10% seen once. CDR1 SNHLY and CDR2 FYNNEI come from the germline V gene. V was cut by 2 bases and J by 4 bases, with 12 bases left in between. The CDR3 consists of 15 residues. Study-level points and caveats: Only a handful of new T cells, the authors suggested, are recruited with each seasonal influenza vaccination.

This clonotype was observed a handful of times. Its antigen remains unknown. The chain employs TRBV2 and TRBJ2-1, with a weak D call TRBD1 (5 bases). The sample was CD8+ T cells sorted from PBMCs, taken less than 30 months after vaccination. The TCR originated in a man in his fifties or sixties who received an inactivated influenza vaccine. The DNA of the CDR3 is TGTGCCAGCAGTGAAAGTGCAGGGATATACAATGAGCAGTTCTTC. Amino acid sequence: CASSESAGIYNEQFF.